This T cell receptor (beta chain) came from a study of T cell repertoires in cytomegalovirus infection. About the study: Recently identified HLA-C-restricted CMV epitopes were among the peptides used. Evidence of both CMV infection and a matching HLA type came from public TCR beta signatures.

The CDR3 length is 16 residues. Germline V gene lookup returns CDR1 LNHNV and CDR2 YYDKDF (reference sequence). Trimming at V came to 0 bases and at J to 2 bases, leaving 5 bases not matched to a gene. In this sample, this clonotype turned up a few times. As yet, its antigen is unknown. Study-level points and caveats: Clonotype analysis showed dominance of the ex vivo response by HLA-C-restricted CMV-specific TCR beta clonotypes.

A single record per CDR3 protein comes from TCRdb applying MiXCR to the reads. The sample lists 400,000 to 600,000 distinct CDR3 sequences; approximately 40% were seen once. The sequence came from a human donor in good health (CMV status not recorded). Some clones in this sample may be carry-over from other donors' samples. This sequence joins TRBV15 and TRBJ2-5; 8 nucleotides line up with TRBD1. Sequencing used cultured PBMCs, obtained from culture after CMV antigen stimulation. CDR3 nucleotide sequence: TGTGCCACCAGCAGAGACAGGGGGCTCCTTCAAGAGACCCAGTACTTC. This translates into CATSRDRGLLQETQYF.